This T cell receptor (beta chain) was found in a study of T-cell memory formation after mild COVID-19. Each CDR3 protein gets one entry after TCRdb re-called the 5' RACE reads with MiXCR. In the table there are 470,000 or so distinct CDR3 sequences, around 27% of which are singletons. V lost 9 bases and J lost 4; bases outside the gene matches: 7. CDR1 and CDR2 from the germline V gene are KGHSH and LQKENI. The CDR3 is made up of 13 amino acids. The sequencing input was PBMCs or a T cell subset sorted from them (not recorded which). The TCR originated in an adult woman who had mild COVID-19 (a few samples of this study predate the infection). Cell type and time point are not known. The rearrangement uses TRBV18 and TRBJ2-3; TRBD1 aligns across 7 bases. CDR3 nucleotides: TGTGCCAGTACTCAGACAGGGCCAGATACGCAGTATTTT. It is translated as CASTQTGPDTQYF.